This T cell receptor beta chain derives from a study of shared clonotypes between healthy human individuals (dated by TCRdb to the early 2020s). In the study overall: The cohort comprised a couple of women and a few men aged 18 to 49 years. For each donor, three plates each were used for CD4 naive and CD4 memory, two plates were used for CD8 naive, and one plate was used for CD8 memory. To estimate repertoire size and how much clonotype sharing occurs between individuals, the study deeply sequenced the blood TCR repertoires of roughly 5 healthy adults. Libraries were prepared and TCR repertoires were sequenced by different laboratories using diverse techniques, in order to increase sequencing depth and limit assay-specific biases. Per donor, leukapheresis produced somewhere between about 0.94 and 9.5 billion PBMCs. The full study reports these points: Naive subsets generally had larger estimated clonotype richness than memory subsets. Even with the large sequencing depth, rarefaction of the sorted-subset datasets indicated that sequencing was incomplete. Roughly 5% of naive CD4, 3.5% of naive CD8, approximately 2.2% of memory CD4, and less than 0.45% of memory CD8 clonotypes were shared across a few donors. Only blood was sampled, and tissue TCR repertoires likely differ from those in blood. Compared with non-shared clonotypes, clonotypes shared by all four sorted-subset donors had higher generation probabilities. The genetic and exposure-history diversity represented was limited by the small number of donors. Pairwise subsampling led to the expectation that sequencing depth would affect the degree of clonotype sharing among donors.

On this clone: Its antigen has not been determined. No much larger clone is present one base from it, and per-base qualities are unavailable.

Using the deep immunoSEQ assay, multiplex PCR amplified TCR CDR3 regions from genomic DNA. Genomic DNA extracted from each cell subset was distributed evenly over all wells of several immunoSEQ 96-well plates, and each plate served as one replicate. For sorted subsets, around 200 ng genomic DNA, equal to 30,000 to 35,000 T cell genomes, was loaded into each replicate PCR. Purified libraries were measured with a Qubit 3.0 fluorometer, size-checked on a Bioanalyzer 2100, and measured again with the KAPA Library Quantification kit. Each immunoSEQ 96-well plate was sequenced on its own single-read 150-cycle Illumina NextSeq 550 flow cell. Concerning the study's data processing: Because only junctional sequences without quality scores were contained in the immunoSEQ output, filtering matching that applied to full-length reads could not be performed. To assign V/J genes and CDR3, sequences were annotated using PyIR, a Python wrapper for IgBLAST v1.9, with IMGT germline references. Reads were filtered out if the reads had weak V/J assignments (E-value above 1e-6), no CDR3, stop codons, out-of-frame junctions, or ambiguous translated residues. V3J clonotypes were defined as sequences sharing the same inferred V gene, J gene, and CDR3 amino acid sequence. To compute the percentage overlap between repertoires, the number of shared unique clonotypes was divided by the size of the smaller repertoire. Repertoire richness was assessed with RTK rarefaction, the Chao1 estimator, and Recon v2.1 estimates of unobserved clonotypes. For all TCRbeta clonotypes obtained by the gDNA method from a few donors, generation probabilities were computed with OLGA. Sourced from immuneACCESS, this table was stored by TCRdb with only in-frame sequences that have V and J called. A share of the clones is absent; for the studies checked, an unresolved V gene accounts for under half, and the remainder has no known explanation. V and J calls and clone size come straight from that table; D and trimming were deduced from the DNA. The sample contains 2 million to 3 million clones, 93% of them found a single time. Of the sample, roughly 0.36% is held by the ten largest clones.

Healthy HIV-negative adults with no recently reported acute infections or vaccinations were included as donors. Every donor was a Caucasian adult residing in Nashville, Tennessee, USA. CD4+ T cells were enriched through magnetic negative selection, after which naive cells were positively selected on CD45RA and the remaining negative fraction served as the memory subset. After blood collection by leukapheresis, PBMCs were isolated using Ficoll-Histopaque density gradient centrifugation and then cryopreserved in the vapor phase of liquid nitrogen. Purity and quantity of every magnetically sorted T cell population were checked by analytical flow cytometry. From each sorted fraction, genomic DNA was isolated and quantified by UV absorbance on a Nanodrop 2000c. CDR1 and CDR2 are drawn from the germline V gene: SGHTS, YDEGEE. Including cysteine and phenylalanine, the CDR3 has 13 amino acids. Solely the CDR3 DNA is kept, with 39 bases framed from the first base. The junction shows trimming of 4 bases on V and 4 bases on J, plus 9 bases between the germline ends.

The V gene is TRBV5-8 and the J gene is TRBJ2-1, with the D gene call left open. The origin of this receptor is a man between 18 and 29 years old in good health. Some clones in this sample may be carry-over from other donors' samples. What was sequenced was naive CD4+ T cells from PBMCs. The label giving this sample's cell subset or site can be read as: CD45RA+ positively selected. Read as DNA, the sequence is TGTGCCAGCAGCCTATCTGGGTACAATGAGCAGTTCTTC. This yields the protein CASSLSGYNEQFF.